The clone carrying this T cell receptor beta chain was recorded only once. Its matching antigen is unknown. Before being chosen for sequencing, patients had shown CD8+CD57+ cell expansion by flow cytometry. The patients, all of them, had severe acquired aplastic anemia. Both TCR beta VDJ combination and CDR3 sequence profiling were carried out. Genomic DNA was the template for this profiling. From the reads, TCRdb called clonotypes with MiXCR, one entry per CDR3 protein. The table lists some 200,000 distinct CDR3 sequences, 48% of them singletons. This specimen belongs to a study of CD8+CD57+ T cells in acquired aplastic anemia. Study-level findings and limits: Fewer than 35 CD8+ CDR3 sequences occurred in both the patients and the controls.

The sequence came from a human donor with aplastic anemia. The sequenced material came from sorted CD4+, CD8+, or CD8+CD57+ T cells (not recorded which) from PBMCs.

For the CDR3, the DNA is TGTGCCAGTAGGCGAGGACCAATTCCCCGGGATACGCAGTATTTT. This encodes CASRRGPIPRDTQYF. V is TRBV19 and J is TRBJ2-3; D remains ambiguous. CDR3 length: 15 amino acids. The V and J ends lost 6 bases and 6 bases respectively, with 19 bases between them. The V gene's germline CDR1 is LNHDA and CDR2 SQIVND (reference sequence).